The source of this TCR beta chain is a study of metastatic and nonmetastatic thyroid tumors. MiXCR was used by TCRdb to re-call the PCR reads. The top ten hold about 16% of the sample, which has about 35,000 clones, 33% seen once. Thyroid surgery took place with no prior treatment in any patient. The CDR3 loop spans 11 amino acids. The germline gives CDR1 DFQATT, CDR2 SNEGSKA (reference sequence). V usage is TRBV20-1 and J usage is TRBJ1-2; 7 positions match TRBD1. The specimen sequenced was tumor tissue. The source is a female donor with papillary thyroid cancer or a benign thyroid nodule (not recorded which). Some clones in this sample may be carry-over from other donors' samples. The CDR3 coding sequence is TGCAGCTTACAGGGGAACTATGGCTACACCTTC. This translates into CSLQGNYGYTF.